The clone carrying this T cell receptor (beta chain) was picked up one time. Its antigen is undetermined. The method was immunoSEQ multiplex PCR; TCRdb's version includes in-frame clones alone and lacks a portion of them. The table shows 120,000 to 150,000 clones, with around 87% occurring only once. These data originate in a study of cytomegalovirus exposure and HLA in healthy donors. Findings of the study overall: Specificity of three CMV-associated chains for CMV antigens was verified in vitro. In the approximately 130 validation repertoires, approximately 94% of cluster scores exceeded 0, per a later analysis. The authors enumerated over 150 TCR beta chains as linked to cytomegalovirus.

The study drew the donors from its approximately 110-subject validation cohort, separate from the roughly 670-subject first cohort. V dropped 4 bases and J dropped 5; count of bases not matched to a gene: 4. The V gene's germline CDR1 is MGHDK and CDR2 SYGVNS. The CDR3 runs 15 residues. The chain couples TRBV25-1 to TRBJ2-2, with 10 bases matching TRBD1. Sequencing was carried out using PBMCs. This TCR was sampled from a man younger than 30 in good health and CMV-seropositive. CDR3: CASSADRGWTGELFF. In DNA, the CDR3 is TGTGCCAGCAGTGCGGACAGGGGGTGGACCGGGGAGCTGTTTTTT. The full variable domain, with the rest looked up from reference TRBV25-1 and TRBJ2-2, is EADIYQTPRYLVIGTGKKITLECSQTMGHDKMYWYQQDPGMELHLIHYSYGVNSTEKGDLSSESTVSRIRTEHFPLTLESARPSHTSQYLCASSADRGWTGELFFGEGSRLTVL.